This TCR beta chain was documented in a study of human T cells and chemical hapten exposure. As for time point: patch test 3, about 24 weeks after DPC sensitization. Treatment given: therapeutic diphenylcyclopropenone sensitization with weekly scalp DPC. The total RNA was obtained from whole blood that was not fractionated. Samples of blood were obtained prior to the application of each patch test. This clonotype was observed a handful of times. TCRdb reprocessed the RACE reads via MiXCR and lists one record per CDR3 protein. The data contain around 40,000 distinct CDR3 sequences, approximately 11% of them singletons. The sample was whole blood, taken in connection with sensitization to the hapten diphenylcyclopropenone (DPC). The clonotype originates from a middle-aged woman with alopecia areata. Some clones in this sample may be carry-over from other donors' samples.

This CDR3 reads CASSLYSGETQYF. The CDR3 DNA follows: TGTGCCAGCAGTTTATATAGCGGGGAGACCCAGTACTTC. This sequence joins TRBV28 and TRBJ2-5, with TRBD2 identical over 7 bases. After removal of 1 base from V and 5 bases from J, the junction contained 1 base not matched to a gene. CDR3 size: 13 residues. Germline V gene data show CDR1 as MDHEN and CDR2 as SYDVKM.